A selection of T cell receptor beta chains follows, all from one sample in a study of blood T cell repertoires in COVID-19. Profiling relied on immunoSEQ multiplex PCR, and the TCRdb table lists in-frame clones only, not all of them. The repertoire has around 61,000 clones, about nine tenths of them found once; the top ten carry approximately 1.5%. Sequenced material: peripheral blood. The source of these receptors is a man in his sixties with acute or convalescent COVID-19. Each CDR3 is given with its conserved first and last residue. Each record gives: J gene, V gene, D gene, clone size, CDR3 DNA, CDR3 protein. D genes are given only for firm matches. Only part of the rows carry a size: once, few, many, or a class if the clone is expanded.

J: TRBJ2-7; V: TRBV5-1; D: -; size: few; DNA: TGCGCCAGCAGCTTGATATTAGGCAGGGTCTACGAGCAGTACTTC; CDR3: CASSLILGRVYEQYF
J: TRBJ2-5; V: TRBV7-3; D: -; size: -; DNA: TGTGCCAGCAGCTTATACCCAGGCACAGGGTTGGGGACCCAGTACTTC; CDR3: CASSLYPGTGLGTQYF
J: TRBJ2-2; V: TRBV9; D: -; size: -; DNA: TGTGCCAGCAGCTCTCCTACCGGGGAGCTGTTTTTT; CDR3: CASSSPTGELFF
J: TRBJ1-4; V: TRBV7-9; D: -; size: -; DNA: TGTGCCAGCAGCCCAGGGGCAGGGTTGGGACTGTTTTTT; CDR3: CASSPGAGLGLFF
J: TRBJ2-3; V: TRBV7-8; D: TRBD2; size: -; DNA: TGTGCCAGCAGCTTAGCGGCTAGCGGGCCTAATACGCAGTATTTT; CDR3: CASSLAASGPNTQYF
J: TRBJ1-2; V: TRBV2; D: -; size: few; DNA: TGTGCCAGCAGTGGGGTTGGCAGACTTGCCGGGGGCTACACCTTC; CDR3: CASSGVGRLAGGYTF
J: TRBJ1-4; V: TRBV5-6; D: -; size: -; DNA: TGTGCCAGCAGCTTGTACAGGGTTGAAAAACTGTTTTTT; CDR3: CASSLYRVEKLFF
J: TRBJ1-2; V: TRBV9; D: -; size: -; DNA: TGTGCCAGCAGCCCCGACAGATCCTCCTATGGCTACACCTTC; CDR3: CASSPDRSSYGYTF
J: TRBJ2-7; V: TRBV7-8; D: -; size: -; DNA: TGTGCCAGCACCACAGTCAGTCCCTACGAGCAGTACTTC; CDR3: CASTTVSPYEQYF
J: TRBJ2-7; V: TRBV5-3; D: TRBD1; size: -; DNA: TGTGCCAGAAGCTTGGCGACAGGGGACTTACGCTACGAGCAGTACTTC; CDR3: CARSLATGDLRYEQYF
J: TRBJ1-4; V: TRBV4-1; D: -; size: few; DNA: TGCGCCAGCAGCCAAGAGCCCGGCCAGGGAAAGGGAAAACTGTTTTTT; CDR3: CASSQEPGQGKGKLFF
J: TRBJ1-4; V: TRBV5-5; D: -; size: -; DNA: TGTGCCAGCAGCTTGGTAGACGGAGGGAGGGAAAAACTGTTTTTT; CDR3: CASSLVDGGREKLFF
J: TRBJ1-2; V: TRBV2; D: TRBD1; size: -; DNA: TGTGCCAGCACCGGGACAGGGGTGTTCTATGGCTACACCTTC; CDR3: CASTGTGVFYGYTF
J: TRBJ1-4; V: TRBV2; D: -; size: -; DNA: TGTGCCAGCAGTGAAGCGCTTTTGACAGCCTACAATGAAAAACTGTTTTTT; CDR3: CASSEALLTAYNEKLFF
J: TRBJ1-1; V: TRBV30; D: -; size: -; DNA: TGTGCCTGGAGTAATGAACCCCGAGGTCTCACTGAAGCTTTCTTT; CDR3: CAWSNEPRGLTEAFF
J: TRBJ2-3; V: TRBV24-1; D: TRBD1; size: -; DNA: TGTGCCACCAGTGGACAGGGGGCCACAGATACGCAGTATTTT; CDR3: CATSGQGATDTQYF
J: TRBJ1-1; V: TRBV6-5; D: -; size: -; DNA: TGTGCCAGCACCCGGGTCTTTGGGGAGACTGAAGCTTTCTTT; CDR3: CASTRVFGETEAFF
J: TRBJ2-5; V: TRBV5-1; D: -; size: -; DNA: TGCGCCAGCAGCAAGGACGGTCCCGGGGCCCAGTACTTC; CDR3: CASSKDGPGAQYF
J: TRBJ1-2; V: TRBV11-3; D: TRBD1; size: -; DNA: TGTGCCAGCAGCTTACAAGGACAGGCTCACTATGGCTACACCTTC; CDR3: CASSLQGQAHYGYTF
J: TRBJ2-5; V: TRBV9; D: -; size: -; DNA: TGTGCCAGCAGCGTACCAGGCCTCCAAGAGACCCAGTACTTC; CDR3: CASSVPGLQETQYF
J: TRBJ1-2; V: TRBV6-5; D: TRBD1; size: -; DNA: TGTGCCAGCAGTTACCAGAACAGGGGCTATGGCTACACCTTC; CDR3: CASSYQNRGYGYTF